This is a list of T cell receptor beta chains from one sample in a study of CD8 T cells in ankylosing spondylitis. From the 5' RACE reads, TCRdb called clonotypes with MiXCR, one entry per CDR3 protein. This sample has 85,000 to 90,000 distinct CDR3 sequences, with around 25% found just once. Sequenced material: blood, either unsorted or a sorted T cell fraction (not recorded which). The source of these receptors is a male donor with ankylosing spondylitis or in good health (not recorded which). Both conserved end residues are part of each CDR3.

j_gene: TRBJ1-1; len: 15; v_gene: TRBV5-1; CDR3aa: CASSLVRVGITEAFF
j_gene: TRBJ2-3; len: 17; v_gene: TRBV12-5; CDR3aa: CASGTFILAAVPDTQYF
j_gene: TRBJ1-4; len: 11; v_gene: TRBV5-5; CDR3aa: CASSSNEKLFF
j_gene: TRBJ1-3; len: 13; v_gene: TRBV20-1; CDR3aa: CSARDLGADTIYF
j_gene: TRBJ2-7; len: 12; v_gene: TRBV5-1; CDR3aa: CASGHGTYEQYF
j_gene: TRBJ1-1; len: 15; v_gene: TRBV7-9; CDR3aa: CASSVLTGGEGEAFF
j_gene: TRBJ2-2; len: 13; v_gene: TRBV5-1; CDR3aa: CASSWDYTGELFF
j_gene: TRBJ2-7; len: 15; v_gene: TRBV7-9; CDR3aa: CASSSYSGYSYEQYF
j_gene: TRBJ2-2; len: 14; v_gene: TRBV7-3; CDR3aa: CASRLGGATGELFF
j_gene: TRBJ2-5; len: 15; v_gene: TRBV5-1; CDR3aa: CASSPNRGSAETQYF
j_gene: TRBJ1-1; len: 15; v_gene: TRBV7-2; CDR3aa: CASSLASGSLTEAFF
j_gene: TRBJ1-5; len: 16; v_gene: TRBV20-1; CDR3aa: CSALPDRDWRDQPQHF
j_gene: TRBJ2-1; len: 15; v_gene: TRBV6-5; CDR3aa: CASSYDTGERNEQFF
j_gene: TRBJ2-5; len: 12; v_gene: TRBV6-6; CDR3aa: CASRRQQETQYF
j_gene: TRBJ1-1; len: 12; v_gene: TRBV29-1; CDR3aa: CSGGQMNTEAFF
j_gene: TRBJ2-1; len: 15; v_gene: TRBV5-1; CDR3aa: CASSLDRVKSGEQFF
j_gene: TRBJ2-3; len: 11; v_gene: TRBV29-1; CDR3aa: CSVEDADTQYF
j_gene: TRBJ1-1; len: 13; v_gene: TRBV12-3/TRBV12-4; CDR3aa: CASRQGGWPEAFF
j_gene: TRBJ2-4; len: 18; v_gene: TRBV7-6; CDR3aa: CASSLDRVLRVVKNIQYF
j_gene: TRBJ2-1; len: 12; v_gene: TRBV7-9; CDR3aa: CASSLSVGEQFF
j_gene: TRBJ1-1; len: 11; v_gene: TRBV5-1; CDR3aa: CASSDAKRAFF
j_gene: TRBJ2-2; len: 11; v_gene: TRBV9; CDR3aa: CASRNTGELFF
j_gene: TRBJ2-3; len: 16; v_gene: TRBV5-1; CDR3aa: CASSLGTAQGTDTQYF
j_gene: TRBJ2-1; len: 16; v_gene: TRBV7-8; CDR3aa: CASSPRGAGGYNEQFF
j_gene: TRBJ2-7; len: 13; v_gene: TRBV20-1; CDR3aa: CSARLAGRYEQYF
j_gene: TRBJ2-3; len: 15; v_gene: TRBV7-2; CDR3aa: CASSPQVGATDTQYF
j_gene: TRBJ1-4; len: 13; v_gene: TRBV6-1; CDR3aa: CASSEGTGEKLFF
j_gene: TRBJ2-1; len: 12; v_gene: TRBV5-1; CDR3aa: CASSLEIDEQFF
j_gene: TRBJ2-3; len: 16; v_gene: TRBV5-1; CDR3aa: CASSQSGTGDTDTQYF
j_gene: TRBJ2-5; len: 14; v_gene: TRBV27; CDR3aa: CASSLGGRQETQYF
j_gene: TRBJ2-1; len: 13; v_gene: TRBV20-1; CDR3aa: CSASGQPYNEQFF
j_gene: TRBJ1-1; len: 14; v_gene: TRBV3-1; CDR3aa: CASRERHRDTEAFF
j_gene: TRBJ2-2; len: 21; v_gene: TRBV4-1; CDR3aa: CASSQDIFPTTDEINTGELFF
j_gene: TRBJ1-1; len: 13; v_gene: TRBV20-1; CDR3aa: CSAKGQLNTEAFF
j_gene: TRBJ2-1; len: 15; v_gene: TRBV24-1; CDR3aa: CATSDAKLPYNEQFF
j_gene: TRBJ1-6; len: 15; v_gene: TRBV5-6; CDR3aa: CASSLNGVPNSPLHF
j_gene: TRBJ2-3; len: 14; v_gene: TRBV20-1; CDR3aa: CSLLRGLATDTQYF
j_gene: TRBJ2-2; len: 15; v_gene: TRBV5-1; CDR3aa: CASSFESGNTGELFF
j_gene: TRBJ2-1; len: 18; v_gene: TRBV7-3; CDR3aa: CASSPQPVLAGGNNEQFF
j_gene: TRBJ1-3; len: 17; v_gene: TRBV6-1; CDR3aa: CASSEILRDFSGNTIYF
j_gene: TRBJ1-5; len: 13; v_gene: TRBV7-9; CDR3aa: CASNDRPNQPQHF